Here is one T cell receptor (beta chain) with its context. TCRdb's table, derived via immunoSEQ multiplex PCR, lists solely in-frame clones and lacks some. Among over 20,000 clones listed, about 86% were seen once. This sample was included in a study of T cell changes during pregnancy in multiple sclerosis. Losses at the gene ends were 1 base for V and 6 bases for J; bases not matched to a gene: 4. CDR1 and CDR2 from the germline V gene are KGHSH and LQKENI. The CDR3 is made up of 15 amino acids. This TCR was sampled from a female donor in good health, enrolled as a control in a pregnancy study. Sequences were derived from CD4+ T cells from peripheral blood mononuclear cells, sampled in the first trimester of pregnancy. The V call is TRBV18, the J call TRBJ1-5; 9 nucleotides line up with TRBD1. This CDR3 is CASSPQGQGAQPQHF. CDR3 bases: TGTGCCAGCTCACCACAGGGACAGGGCGCTCAGCCCCAGCATTTT.